The sequence of this T cell receptor (beta chain) was determined in a study of T cells in tuberculosis. Only in-frame clones appear in the TCRdb table, and some are missing; sequencing was by immunoSEQ multiplex PCR. Among under 40,000 clones listed, approximately 94% were seen once. Time point indicated: new active TB diagnosis, blood taken before or within 7 days of starting treatment. This receptor was taken from an adult with tuberculosis. Sequenced here: PBMCs, sampled at tuberculosis diagnosis.

The CDR3, as DNA: TGTGCCAGCATCCACAGGATTCCAAATGAAAAACTGTTTTTT. It yields the protein CASIHRIPNEKLFF. This chain links TRBV6-1 with TRBJ1-4, with D possibly matching TRBD1 (5 bases). Germline values: CDR1 MNHNS, CDR2 SASEGT. The CDR3 contains 14 residues. V lost 7 bases and J lost 5, with 14 bases in between.